The T cell receptor (beta chain) under discussion was sequenced for a study of OX40 agonist ivuxolimab in advanced cancers. The V gene lost 0 bases and the J gene lost 7 bases, with 8 bases spanning the gap. Germline assignment: CDR1 SGHRS and CDR2 YFSETQ. This CDR3 is built from 12 residues. The method was immunoSEQ multiplex PCR; TCRdb's version includes in-frame clones alone and lacks a portion of them. The data hold 35,000 to 50,000 clones, with around nine tenths observed a single time. The material was CD4+ or CD8+ T cells sorted from blood, obtained in a trial of the OX40 agonist ivuxolimab. This chain links TRBV5-1 with TRBJ2-7, with D unresolved. This receptor was taken from an adult with an advanced solid tumor such as melanoma, head and neck, liver or kidney cancer. In nucleotides, the CDR3 is TGCGCCAGCAGCTTGGCCAACGAAGAGCAGTACTTC. It codes for CASSLANEEQYF.